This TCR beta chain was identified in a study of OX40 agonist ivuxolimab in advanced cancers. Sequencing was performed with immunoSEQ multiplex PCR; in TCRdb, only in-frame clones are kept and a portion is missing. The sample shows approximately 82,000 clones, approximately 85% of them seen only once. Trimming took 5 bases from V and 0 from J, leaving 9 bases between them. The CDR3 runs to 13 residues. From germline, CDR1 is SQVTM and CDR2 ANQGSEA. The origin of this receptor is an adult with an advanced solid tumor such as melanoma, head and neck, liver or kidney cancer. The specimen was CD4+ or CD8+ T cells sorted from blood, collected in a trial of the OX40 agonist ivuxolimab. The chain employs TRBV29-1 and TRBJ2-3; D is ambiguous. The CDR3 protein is CSVRPISTDTQYF. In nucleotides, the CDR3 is TGCAGCGTTCGCCCGATTAGCACAGATACGCAGTATTTT.